The clone carrying this TCR beta chain was detected a few times. The sample comes from a study of blood T cell repertoires in COVID-19. Overall study: The United States, Italy and Spain were the sources of the acute and convalescent COVID-19 samples.

Libraries were prepared by immunoSEQ multiplex PCR; TCRdb keeps only in-frame clonotypes and omits some of them. The sample records about 89,000 clones, around 88% being singletons. V lost 2 bases to trimming and J lost 0 bases, with 8 bases between them. Germline lookup yields CDR1 LNHDA and CDR2 SQIVND (reference sequence). The CDR3 consists of 15 residues. The V call is TRBV19, the J call TRBJ1-5; D gene uncertain. The sequencing sample was made of peripheral blood. The TCR was taken from a man aged 60 to 75 with acute or convalescent COVID-19. CDR3 nucleotide sequence: TGTGCCAGTAGTATACCCGGGGATAGCAATCAGCCCCAGCATTTT. Protein: CASSIPGDSNQPQHF.